This is a list of T cell receptor beta chains from one sample in a study of blood T cell repertoires in COVID-19. Method: immunoSEQ multiplex PCR; TCRdb's copy keeps in-frame clones and lacks some. The table shows about 110,000 clones, with around 85% occurring only once. Sequencing input: peripheral blood. These receptors came from a man in his forties or fifties with acute or convalescent COVID-19. Both conserved end residues are part of each CDR3. A D gene is named only where the DNA matches it firmly. Some rows have no size entry. The others give once, few or many, or a class for an expanded clone.

v_call,j_call,d_call,clone_size,cdr3_aa,cdr3_nt
TRBV30,TRBJ2-2,-,-,CAWSGSGRTGELFF,TGTGCCTGGAGTGGATCAGGGAGGACCGGGGAGCTGTTTTTT
TRBV28,TRBJ2-7,TRBD1,-,CASSLPPGQGIYEQYF,TGTGCCAGCAGTTTGCCCCCGGGACAGGGGATCTACGAGCAGTACTTC
TRBV27,TRBJ1-1,TRBD1,-,CASTLTGTEIRNRANTEAFF,TGTGCCAGCACCCTAACCGGGACAGAGATTAGAAACAGGGCGAACACTGAAGCTTTCTTT
TRBV27,TRBJ1-2,-,-,CASSEVANYGYTF,TGTGCCAGCAGCGAGGTAGCTAACTATGGCTACACCTTC
TRBV2,TRBJ1-3,-,-,CASSSEGNTIYF,TGTGCCAGCAGTTCTGAGGGAAACACCATATATTTT
TRBV5-1,TRBJ1-5,-,-,CASRAAGDQPQHF,TGCGCCAGCAGAGCGGCAGGGGATCAGCCCCAGCATTTT
TRBV6-4,TRBJ2-3,-,few,CASGSRDTGTDTQYF,TGTGCCAGCGGGAGCCGGGACACCGGCACAGATACGCAGTATTTT
TRBV5-3,TRBJ2-7,TRBD2,-,CARSLAGGGRFTYEQYF,TGTGCCAGAAGCTTGGCCGGCGGGGGGCGCTTCACCTACGAGCAGTACTTC
TRBV24-1,TRBJ2-2,-,-,CATSPRPGNTGELFF,TGTGCCACCAGTCCTCGGCCGGGGAACACCGGGGAGCTGTTTTTT
TRBV19,TRBJ1-1,TRBD1,few,CASSLLQGGTEAFF,TGTGCCAGTAGCTTACTACAGGGGGGGACTGAAGCTTTCTTT
TRBV5-1,TRBJ2-3,-,-,CASSLVGSSTDTQYF,TGCGCCAGCAGCTTGGTGGGCTCTAGCACAGATACGCAGTATTTT
TRBV5-4,TRBJ2-5,TRBD2,once,CASSLDSSGGAVETQYF,TGTGCCAGCAGCTTGGATTCAAGCGGGGGGGCTGTAGAGACCCAGTACTTC
TRBV7-8,TRBJ1-4,TRBD1,few,CASNSEGAAATGREKLFF,TGTGCCAGCAACTCAGAAGGGGCGGCGGCGACAGGGCGTGAAAAACTGTTTTTT
TRBV24-1,TRBJ2-1,TRBD1,-,CATSVRTGAYNEQFF,TGTGCCACCAGTGTCAGGACAGGGGCCTACAATGAGCAGTTCTTC
TRBV5-5,TRBJ2-7,-,-,CASSFNSYEQYF,TGTGCCAGCAGCTTCAACTCCTACGAGCAGTACTTC
TRBV3-1/TRBV3-2,TRBJ1-3,TRBD1,-,CASSPNPGQGGNTIYF,TGTGCCAGCAGCCCGAATCCTGGACAGGGCGGAAACACCATATATTTT
TRBV5-4,TRBJ2-1,-,-,CASSQAGTSRNEQFF,TGTGCCAGCAGCCAAGCCGGGACTTCGCGGAATGAGCAGTTCTTC
TRBV30,TRBJ2-4,-,-,CACLLQGSIQYF,TGTGCCTGCTTATTACAGGGTAGCATTCAGTACTTC
TRBV9,TRBJ1-6,TRBD1,-,CASSANTGGAGSPLHF,TGTGCCAGCAGCGCAAATACAGGGGGCGCGGGGTCACCCCTCCACTTT
TRBV7-3,TRBJ2-5,TRBD2,-,CASSFGPSGGEETQYF,TGTGCCAGCAGCTTTGGGCCTAGCGGGGGGGAAGAGACCCAGTACTTC
TRBV10-3,TRBJ2-6,-,-,CASNSEGSGANVLTF,TGTGCCAGCAACTCGGAGGGCTCTGGGGCCAACGTCCTGACTTTC
TRBV13,TRBJ1-1,-,-,CASSPVAGLGTEAFF,TGTGCCAGCAGCCCTGTGGCGGGGTTGGGAACTGAAGCTTTCTTT
TRBV7-8,TRBJ2-1,-,-,CASSFMGEEFF,TGTGCCAGCAGCTTCATGGGTGAGGAGTTCTTC
TRBV10-1,TRBJ2-1,TRBD2,-,CASSEWRGASALNNEQFF,TGCGCCAGCAGTGAGTGGCGGGGGGCCTCAGCTTTAAACAATGAGCAGTTCTTC
TRBV19,TRBJ1-1,-,-,CASSIYLVRADTEAFF,TGTGCCAGTAGTATTTACCTTGTCAGGGCGGACACTGAAGCTTTCTTT
TRBV19,TRBJ1-2,-,once,CASSWTANGYTF,TGTGCCAGTAGTTGGACAGCTAATGGCTACACCTTC
TRBV7-9,TRBJ1-1,-,-,CAYTGGTAATEAFF,TGTGCCTATACGGGGGGGACGGCGGCCACTGAAGCTTTCTTT
TRBV5-1,TRBJ2-2,-,-,CASSPLTGNPGELFF,TGCGCCAGCAGCCCCCTAACAGGAAACCCCGGGGAGCTGTTTTTT